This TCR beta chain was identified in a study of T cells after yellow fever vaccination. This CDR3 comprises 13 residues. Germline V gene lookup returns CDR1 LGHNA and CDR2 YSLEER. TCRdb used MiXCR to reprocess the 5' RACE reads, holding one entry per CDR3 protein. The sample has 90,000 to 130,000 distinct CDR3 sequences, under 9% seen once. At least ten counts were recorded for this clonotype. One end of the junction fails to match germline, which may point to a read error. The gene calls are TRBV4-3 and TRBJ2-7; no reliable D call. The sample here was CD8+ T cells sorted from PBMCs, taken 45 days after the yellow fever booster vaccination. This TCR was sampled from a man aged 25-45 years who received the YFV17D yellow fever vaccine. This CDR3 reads CASSQGISYEQYF. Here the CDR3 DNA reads TGTGCCAGCAGCCAAGGTATCTCCTACGAGCAGTACTTC.